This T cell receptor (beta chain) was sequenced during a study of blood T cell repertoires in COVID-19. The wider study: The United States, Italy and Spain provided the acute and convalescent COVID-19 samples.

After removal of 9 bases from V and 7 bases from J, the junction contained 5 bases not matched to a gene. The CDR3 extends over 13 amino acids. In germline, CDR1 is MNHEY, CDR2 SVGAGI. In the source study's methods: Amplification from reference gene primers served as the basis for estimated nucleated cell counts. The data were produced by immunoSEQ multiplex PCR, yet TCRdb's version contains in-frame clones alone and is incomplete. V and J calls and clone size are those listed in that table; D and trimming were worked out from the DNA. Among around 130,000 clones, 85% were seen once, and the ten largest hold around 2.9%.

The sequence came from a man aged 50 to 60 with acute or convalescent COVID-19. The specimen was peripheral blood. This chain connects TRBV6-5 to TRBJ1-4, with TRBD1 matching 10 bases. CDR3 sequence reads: CASRQGAGEKLFF. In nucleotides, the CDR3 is TGTGCCAGTAGACAGGGGGCGGGTGAAAAACTGTTTTTT.